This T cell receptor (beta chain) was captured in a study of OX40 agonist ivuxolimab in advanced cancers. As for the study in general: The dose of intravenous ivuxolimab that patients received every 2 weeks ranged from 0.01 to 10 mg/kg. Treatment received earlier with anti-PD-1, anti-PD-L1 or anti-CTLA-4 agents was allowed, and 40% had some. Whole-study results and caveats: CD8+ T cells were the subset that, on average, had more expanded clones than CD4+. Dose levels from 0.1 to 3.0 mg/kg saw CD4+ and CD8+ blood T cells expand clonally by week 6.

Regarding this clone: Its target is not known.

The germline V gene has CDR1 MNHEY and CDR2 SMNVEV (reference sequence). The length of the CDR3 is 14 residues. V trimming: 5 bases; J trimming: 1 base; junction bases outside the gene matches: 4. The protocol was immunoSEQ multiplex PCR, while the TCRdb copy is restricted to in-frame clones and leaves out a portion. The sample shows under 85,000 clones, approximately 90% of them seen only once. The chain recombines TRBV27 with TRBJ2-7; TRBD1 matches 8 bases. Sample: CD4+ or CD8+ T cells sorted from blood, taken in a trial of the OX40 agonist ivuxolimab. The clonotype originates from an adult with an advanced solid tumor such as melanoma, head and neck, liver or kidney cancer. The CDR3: CASSLRDRSYEQYF. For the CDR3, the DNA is TGTGCCAGCAGTCTCCGGGACAGGTCCTACGAGCAGTACTTC.